This T cell receptor beta chain stems from a study of blood T cell repertoires in COVID-19. In the authors' workflow: The authors estimated nucleated cell counts from reference gene primer amplification. Generated by immunoSEQ multiplex PCR, the TCRdb table keeps only in-frame clones and is missing some. V, J and clone size reflect that table, while D and trimming were determined from the DNA. The sample records about 330,000 clones, about 87% being singletons. Recruits, aged roughly 18 to 100 years, lived in 24 US areas. Which cohort a participant joined came from the clinical history participants gave. Recovered status applied to Cohort 3 donors who had two consecutive negative PCRs. It also applied to those with clearance or with symptom resolution. The CDR3 consists of 12 residues. V was pared by 5 bases and J by 16 bases, with 11 bases of the junction left unmatched.

This sequence originates from a woman aged 30 to 39 who had recovered from COVID-19. This chain joins TRBV12-3 or TRBV12-4 and TRBJ1-5, with 7 bases fitting TRBD1. The sample was PBMCs or T cells enriched from blood (not recorded which). As DNA, the CDR3 is TGTGCCAGCAGTGGCGCTAAGGACAGGCCTCATTTT. As protein: CASSGAKDRPHF.